The subject of this entry is one T cell receptor beta chain. This record comes from a study of blood T cell repertoires in COVID-19. Across the whole study: The samples span acute and convalescent COVID-19 from the United States, Italy and Spain. T cells, B-cell-depleted T cells, or PBMCs provided the cDNA or gDNA that served as material.

Authors' processing steps: Amplification from reference gene primers served as the basis for estimated nucleated cell counts. Data came from immunoSEQ multiplex PCR; TCRdb stores just in-frame clones and leaves some out. That table is the source of V, J and clone size, and D and trimming were worked out from the DNA. The profile shows roughly 260,000 clones, 86% of them singletons. The CDR3 spans 15 residues. Germline V lookup: CDR1 KGHSH, CDR2 LQKENI. V was clipped by 4 bases and J by 0 bases, with 11 bases between them. The TCR originated in a man aged 35-49 years who had recovered from COVID-19. Input material: peripheral blood. V gene TRBV18 combines with J gene TRBJ2-3, with a weak D call TRBD2 (6 bases). The CDR3 nucleotides read TGTGCCAGCTCACTGGGGACTTATAGCACAGATACGCAGTATTTT. Translation: CASSLGTYSTDTQYF.